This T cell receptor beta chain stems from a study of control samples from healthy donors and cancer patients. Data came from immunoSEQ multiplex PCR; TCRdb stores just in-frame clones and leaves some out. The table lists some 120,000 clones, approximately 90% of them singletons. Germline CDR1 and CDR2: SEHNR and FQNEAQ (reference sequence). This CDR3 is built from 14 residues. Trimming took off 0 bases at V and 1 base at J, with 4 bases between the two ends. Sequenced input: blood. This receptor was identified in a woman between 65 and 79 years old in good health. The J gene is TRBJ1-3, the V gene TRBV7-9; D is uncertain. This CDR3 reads CASSLAGSGNTIYF. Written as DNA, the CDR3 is TGTGCCAGCAGCTTAGCTGGGTCTGGAAACACCATATATTTT.